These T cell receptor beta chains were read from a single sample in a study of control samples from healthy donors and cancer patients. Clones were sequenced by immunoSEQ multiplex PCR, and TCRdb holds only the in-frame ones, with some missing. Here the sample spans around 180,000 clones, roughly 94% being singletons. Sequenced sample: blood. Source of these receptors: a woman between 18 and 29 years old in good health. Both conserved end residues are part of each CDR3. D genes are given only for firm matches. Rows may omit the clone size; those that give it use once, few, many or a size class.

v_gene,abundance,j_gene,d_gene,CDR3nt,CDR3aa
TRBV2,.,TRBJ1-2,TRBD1,TGTGCCAGCATCGACATACAGGGGGTCCGGTGGCAGGGCTCCGACTATGGCTACACCTTC,CASIDIQGVRWQGSDYGYTF
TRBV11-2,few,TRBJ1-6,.,TGTGCCAGCAGCTTAAGTCGAGGGTTCGCCGATAATTCACCCCTCCACTTT,CASSLSRGFADNSPLHF
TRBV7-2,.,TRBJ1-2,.,TGTGCCAGCAGAGCCAGCACTAACTATGGCTACACCTTC,CASRASTNYGYTF
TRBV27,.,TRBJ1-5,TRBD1,TGTGCCAGCAAAATTAAGGGGACAGGGTGGCGGTCTAGCAATCAGCCCCAGCATTTT,CASKIKGTGWRSSNQPQHF
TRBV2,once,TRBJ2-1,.,TGTGCCAGCAGGGCGGTCGGGCTGGATGAGCAGTTCTTC,CASRAVGLDEQFF
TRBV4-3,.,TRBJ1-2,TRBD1,TGCGCCAGCAGCCGGACACCGGGACAGGACACGACCCCCTATGGCTACACCTTC,CASSRTPGQDTTPYGYTF
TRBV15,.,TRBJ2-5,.,TGTGCCACCAGCAGGGGGGTTGGGGCGGGTGACGAGACCCAGTACTTC,CATSRGVGAGDETQYF
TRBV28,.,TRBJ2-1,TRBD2,TGTGCCAGCAGTATTAGCGGGAGGCCTAATGAGCAGTTCTTC,CASSISGRPNEQFF
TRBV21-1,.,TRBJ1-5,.,TGTGCCAGCCCGAGGGGTGTAGGCAATCAGCCCCAGCATTTT,CASPRGVGNQPQHF
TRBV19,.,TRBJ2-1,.,TGTGCCAGTAGTATTTGGCGCCAGGGGTGGAACAATGAGCAGTTCTTC,CASSIWRQGWNNEQFF
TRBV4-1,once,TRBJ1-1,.,TGCGCCAGCAGCCTCCTGCCCGTGGTCACTGAAGCTTTCTTT,CASSLLPVVTEAFF
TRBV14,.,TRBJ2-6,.,TGTGCCAGCAGCCGGCTGCTAGCTCCTGGGGCCAACGTCCTGACTTTC,CASSRLLAPGANVLTF
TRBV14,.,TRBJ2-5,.,TGTGCCAGCAGCCCCATGGCGGGGGCTCTTGAGACCCAGTACTTC,CASSPMAGALETQYF
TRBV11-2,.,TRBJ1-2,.,TGTGCCAGCAGCTTAGATGCTCATTATGGCTACACCTTC,CASSLDAHYGYTF
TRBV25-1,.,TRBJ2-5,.,TGTGCCAGCAGGGGGGATGGGGAGGCCCAGTACTTC,CASRGDGEAQYF